This TCR beta chain was retrieved from a study of tumor and adjacent non-tumor tissue in lung cancer. Study-level results: Tumor TCR diversity, when higher, was linked to shorter survival. Significantly higher TCR diversity was found in tumor than normal lung.

With respect to this clonotype: What it binds is unknown. The missing conserved phenylalanine or tryptophan at the end of this CDR3 makes a read error likely.

No cell sorting was done before RNA was extracted from the tissue. This non-tumor lung sample came from over 3 cm beyond the tumor edge. Chemotherapy-naive patients with new lung cancer underwent thoracic surgery in China, August–November 2014. A modified ARM-PCR protocol with three rounds of nested PCR amplified TCRbeta. MiXCR, run by TCRdb on the multiplex PCR reads, gives a single entry per CDR3 protein. Here the sample spans some 97,000 distinct CDR3 sequences, 60% to 80% being singletons. Per the germline V gene, CDR1 is MGHRA and CDR2 is YSYEKL. The CDR3 totals 15 residues. This sequence joins TRBV4-1 and TRBJ2-7, with 9 bases identical to TRBD2. The TCR was taken from a man younger than 40 with non-small cell lung cancer. The sample was distant non-tumor lung tissue. CDR3 nucleotide sequence: TGCGCCAGCAACCAAGAGCGGGGGGCCCCCTACGAGCAGTACTTA. This gives the protein CASNQERGAPYEQYL.